Presented here are 2 T cell receptor beta chains from one specimen sequenced in a study of cytomegalovirus exposure and HLA in healthy donors. PCR was performed using 60 Vbeta and 13 Jbeta primers. The protocol was immunoSEQ multiplex PCR, while the TCRdb copy is restricted to in-frame clones and leaves out a portion. Among some 150,000 clones listed, 75% were seen once. Specimen: PBMCs. All receptors come from a man between 35 and 55 years old in good health and CMV-seronegative.

The rearrangement joins TRBV7-9 to TRBJ1-1; a weak D match, TRBD1 (5 bases). Trimming removed 4 bases at V and 5 bases at J, with 14 bases between. The germline CDR1 and CDR2 sequences are SEHNR and FQNEAQ (reference sequence). The CDR3 is 14 residues long. As DNA, the CDR3 is TGTGCCAGCAGCTCGGACGGGGGAAGGACTGAAGCTTTCTTT. Its protein product is CASSSDGGRTEAFF.

The count of this clone is one. CDR3 bases: TGTGCCAGCAGCTTACGACCGACAGCCTCCTACGAGCAGTACTTC. This sequence encodes CASSLRPTASYEQYF. The rearrangement uses TRBV5-8 and TRBJ2-5, with a tentative D call TRBD1 (5 bases). The J call may be incorrect, as the DNA end agrees better with TRBJ2-7. This CDR3 spans 15 amino acids. Germline loops: CDR1 SGHTS, CDR2 YDEGEE.